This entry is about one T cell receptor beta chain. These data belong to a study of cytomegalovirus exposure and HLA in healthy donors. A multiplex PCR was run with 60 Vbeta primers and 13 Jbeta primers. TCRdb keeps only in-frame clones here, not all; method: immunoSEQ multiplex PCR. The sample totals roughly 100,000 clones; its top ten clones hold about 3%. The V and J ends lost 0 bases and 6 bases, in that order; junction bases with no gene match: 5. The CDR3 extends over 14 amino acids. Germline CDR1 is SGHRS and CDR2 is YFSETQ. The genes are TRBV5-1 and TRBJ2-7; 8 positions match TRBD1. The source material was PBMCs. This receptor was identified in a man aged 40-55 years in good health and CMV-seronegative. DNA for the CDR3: TGCGCCAGCAGCTTGGGGGACAGGAGATCCGAGCAGTACTTC. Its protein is CASSLGDRRSEQYF.